These 23 T cell receptor beta chains were all obtained from the same sample, sequenced in a study of T cell clonotyping in hematopoietic cell transplantation. Measured with immunoSEQ multiplex PCR; TCRdb has only the in-frame clones, and not every one. The sample yields several thousand clones, 75% to 90% seen once. This sample comprised peripheral blood mononuclear cells, obtained 100 days after allogeneic stem cell transplant. The receptors originated from a male patient in his thirties or forties who had an allogeneic stem cell transplant from an unrelated donor, so the T cells may come from the graft donor. Some clones in this sample may be carry-over from other donors' samples.

Here the CDR3 DNA reads TGCGCCAGCAGCCAAGGAGGGGAGTTGAATTCACCCCTCCACTTT. This encodes CASSQGGELNSPLHF. The chain is built from TRBV4-3 and TRBJ1-6; possibly TRBD1 for D (5 bases). With 1 base removed from V and 7 bases from J, the gap between germline ends came to 11 bases. Per the germline V gene, CDR1 is LGHNA and CDR2 is YSLEER. This CDR3 spans 15 amino acids.

V usage is TRBV6-5 and J usage is TRBJ2-7; D possibly corresponds to TRBD2 (6 bases). This CDR3 is 15 amino acids long. Germline lookup yields CDR1 MNHEY and CDR2 SVGAGI. Trimming removed 7 bases from V and 2 bases from J, with 18 bases in between. The CDR3 here is CASMSLSSGAYEQYF. CDR3 in DNA: TGTGCCAGCATGAGTCTGTCATCGGGGGCCTACGAGCAGTACTTC.

J is TRBJ1-6 and V is TRBV30; possibly TRBD1 for D (6 bases). The CDR3 spans 15 residues. V was trimmed by 0 bases and J by 8 bases, leaving 14 bases between them. In germline, CDR1 is GTSNPN, CDR2 SVGIG (reference sequence). The CDR3 loop is CAWSVGQGYDSPLHF. CDR3 sequence (DNA): TGTGCCTGGAGTGTGGGCCAGGGGTATGATTCACCCCTCCACTTT.

This clone was detected once. The V and J genes are TRBV7-2 and TRBJ2-1; the D is unclear. Germline V lookup: CDR1 SGHTA, CDR2 FQGNSA. Trimming removed 8 bases from V and 3 bases from J, with 5 bases in between. The CDR3 is 11 amino acids. The CDR3, as DNA: TGTGCCAGCGGGGACTACAATGAGCAGTTCTTC. Residues: CASGDYNEQFF.

The rearrangement links TRBV20-1 to TRBJ1-1; D is uncertain. CDR1 is DFQATT, CDR2 SNEGSKA, per germline (reference sequence). The CDR3 totals 8 residues. Trimming pared 1 base from V and 11 bases from J, leaving 2 bases between. The CDR3 bases are TGCAGTGCTAGAGGGGCTTTCTTT. It codes for CSARGAFF.

The rearrangement links TRBV19 to TRBJ1-1; 7 bases line up with TRBD1. Germline-derived CDR1 and CDR2 are LNHDA and SQIVND (reference sequence). This CDR3 comprises 15 residues. V shed 5 bases, J shed 3 bases, and the junction held 9 bases outside the gene matches. The DNA of the CDR3 is TGTGCCAGTAGTCCCGACAGGGTGTGGGACACTGAAGCTTTCTTT. Protein: CASSPDRVWDTEAFF.

V and J are TRBV30 and TRBJ2-1; possibly TRBD1 for D (6 bases). There are 13 residues in the CDR3. The V gene lost 1 base and the J gene lost 5 bases, with 9 bases spanning the gap. Germline assignment: CDR1 GTSNPN and CDR2 SVGIG (reference sequence). CDR3 nucleotide sequence: TGTGCCTGGAGTGCTGGGGGCCACAATGAGCAGTTCTTC. This codes for CAWSAGGHNEQFF.

The V call is TRBV5-1, the J call TRBJ1-6; 7 nucleotides line up with TRBD1. The CDR3 has 15 residues. Germline V gene sequence: CDR1 SGHRS, CDR2 YFSETQ. V dropped 0 bases and J dropped 9; count of bases not matched to a gene: 6. This CDR3 reads CASSLGTGRVSPLHF. The CDR3 DNA sequence: TGCGCCAGCAGCTTGGGGACAGGACGGGTTTCACCCCTCCACTTT. The full variable domain, with the rest looked up from reference TRBV5-1 and TRBJ1-6, is KAGVTQTPRYLIKTRGQQVTLSCSPISGHRSVSWYQQTPGQGLQFLFEYFSETQRNKGNFPGRFSGRQFSNSRSEMNVSTLELGDSALYLCASSLGTGRVSPLHFGNGTRLTVT.

This chain joins TRBV15 and TRBJ2-7; D could derive from TRBD1 or TRBD2 (5 bases each). Germline CDR1 reads LNHNV; CDR2 reads YYDKDF (reference sequence). The CDR3 is 14 amino acids. Trimming pared 0 bases from V and 5 bases from J, leaving 11 bases between. Here the CDR3 reads CATSREEARDEQYF. The CDR3 bases are TGTGCCACCAGCAGAGAGGAGGCCAGGGACGAGCAGTACTTC.

The rearrangement joins TRBV5-1 to TRBJ2-5, with TRBD2 identical over 8 bases. The CDR3 extends over 15 amino acids. CDR1 is SGHRS and CDR2 is YFSETQ in the germline V gene. Trimming at V came to 0 bases and at J to 4 bases, leaving 5 bases not matched to a gene. The DNA for the CDR3 is TGCGCCAGCAGCTTGGTGGCGGGGGGAGGAGAGACCCAGTACTTC. This encodes CASSLVAGGGETQYF.

This chain uses TRBV10-1 with TRBJ2-1, with a possible D match to TRBD2 (5 bases). Trimming took off 0 bases at V and 3 bases at J, with 12 bases between the two ends. The CDR3 runs to 16 residues. From germline, CDR1 is WNHNN and CDR2 SYGVQD (reference sequence). The DNA of the CDR3 is TGCGCCAGCAGTGAGTCGATAGCAGGAGGCTACAATGAGCAGTTCTTC. Translation gives CASSESIAGGYNEQFF.

The V gene is TRBV20-1, the J gene TRBJ1-2; D not resolved. The CDR3 length is 11 residues. V lost 3 bases and J 5 bases, leaving 7 bases between the germline ends. Germline values: CDR1 DFQATT, CDR2 SNEGSKA (reference sequence). CDR3 amino acids: CSASTGYGYTF. The CDR3 DNA is TGCAGTGCTAGTACGGGATATGGCTACACCTTC.

This rearrangement joins TRBV27 to TRBJ1-2; D may be TRBD1 (5 bases). The CDR3 has 13 amino acids. Germline V CDR1 and CDR2: MNHEY, SMNVEV (reference sequence). V shed 6 bases and J shed 6 bases, with 14 bases lying between them. Here the CDR3 DNA reads TGTGCCAGCAGCCGACGCCCGGGGGATGGCTACACCTTC. It specifies CASSRRPGDGYTF.

The J gene is TRBJ1-6, the V gene TRBV28, with unresolved D. CDR3 length equals 15 residues. The germline CDR1 and CDR2 sequences are MDHEN and SYDVKM. Trimming shortened V by 4 bases and J by 5 bases, and 12 bases separated the two germline ends. CDR3 loop: CASSSPGRDNSPLHF. The CDR3 DNA sequence: TGTGCCAGCAGTTCCCCTGGACGGGATAATTCACCCCTCCACTTT.

V usage is TRBV11-3 and J usage is TRBJ1-5; TRBD1 might be the D (6 bases). V dropped 4 bases and J dropped 5 bases, with 6 bases sitting between them. The CDR3 contains 12 residues. The germline CDR1 and CDR2 sequences are SGHNT and YENEEA. In DNA, the CDR3 is TGTGCCAGCAGCTACAGGGATCAGCCCCAGCATTTT. Protein product: CASSYRDQPQHF.

V gene TRBV7-8 combines with J gene TRBJ1-5, with a possible D match to TRBD1 (5 bases). CDR3 length: 15 residues. Germline V gene sequence: CDR1 SGHVS, CDR2 FQNEAQ. V was clipped by 0 bases and J by 4 bases, with 10 bases between them. The CDR3 nucleotides are TGTGCCAGCAGCTTAGCGCCCACAGGAAATCAGCCCCAGCATTTT. It translates to CASSLAPTGNQPQHF.

This clone appeared a single time. V and J are TRBV11-1 and TRBJ1-4; no definite D call. V was cut by 6 bases and J by 1 base, with 21 bases left in between. Germline V gene lookup returns CDR1 SGHAT and CDR2 FQDESV (reference sequence). The CDR3 loop spans 18 amino acids. The chain's CDR3 is CASRFGSDLFGTNEKLFF. The CDR3 bases are TGTGCCAGCAGGTTCGGGAGCGATCTTTTTGGAACTAATGAAAAACTGTTTTTT.

The J gene is TRBJ2-3, the V gene TRBV4-3; 13 nucleotides line up with TRBD2. V was pared by 1 base and J by 4 bases, with 5 bases of the junction left unmatched. The CDR3 contains 17 residues. Per germline, CDR1 LGHNA and CDR2 YSLEER. The CDR3 nucleotides read TGCGCCAGCAGCCAAGGGACTAGCGGGGGATCCCCAGATACGCAGTATTTT. Protein: CASSQGTSGGSPDTQYF.

The V call is TRBV30, the J call TRBJ1-2; D is unresolved. V was pared by 8 bases and J by 3 bases, with 13 bases between. Germline V lookup: CDR1 GTSNPN, CDR2 SVGIG (reference sequence). There are 12 residues in the CDR3. CDR3 nucleotide sequence: TGTGCCGGGGAGCGGGTTTACTATGGCTACACCTTC. It specifies CAGERVYYGYTF. Using reference TRBV30 and TRBJ1-2 for the parts outside the CDR3, the full variable domain is SQTIHQWPATLVQPVGSPLSLECTVEGTSNPNLYWYRQAAGRGLQLLFYSVGIGQISSEVPQNLSASRPQDRQFILSSKKLLLSDSGFYLCAGERVYYGYTFGSGTRLTVV.

This chain links TRBV30 with TRBJ1-6; 7 bases are a match to TRBD1. This CDR3 region has 14 residues. Per the germline V gene, CDR1 is GTSNPN and CDR2 is SVGIG (reference sequence). Trimming cost V 1 base and J 7 bases; bases outside gene matches: 4. In nucleotides, the CDR3 is TGTGCCTGGAGTGCCGGACAGGACAATTCACCCCTCCACTTT. Protein product: CAWSAGQDNSPLHF.

The chain has TRBV30 and TRBJ2-3; D is uncertain. The ends were cut back, 4 bases at V and 2 bases at J, with 10 bases in the middle. CDR1 and CDR2 (germline): GTSNPN, SVGIG (reference sequence). This CDR3 spans 13 amino acids. CDR3 loop: CAWTYLNTDTQYF. CDR3 nucleotide sequence: TGTGCCTGGACCTACTTGAACACAGATACGCAGTATTTT.

V usage is TRBV7-7 and J usage is TRBJ2-5, with D possibly TRBD2 on 6 matching bases. Germline V CDR1 and CDR2: SSHAT, FNYEAQ (reference sequence). V shed 5 bases and J shed 2 bases, with 9 bases lying between them. The CDR3 is made up of 13 amino acids. The DNA for the CDR3 is TGTGCCAGCAGCCTGGGACTTCAAGAGACCCAGTACTTC. Translation: CASSLGLQETQYF.

The genes are TRBV11-2 and TRBJ2-7, with D possibly being TRBD1 (6 bases). Trimming took 4 bases from V and 4 from J, leaving 14 bases between them. The CDR3 is made up of 14 amino acids. CDR1 is SGHAT, CDR2 FQNNGV, per germline. The DNA of the CDR3 is TGTGCCAGCAGCTCAAACAGGGTGGGTTACGAGCAGTACTTC. It encodes CASSSNRVGYEQYF.